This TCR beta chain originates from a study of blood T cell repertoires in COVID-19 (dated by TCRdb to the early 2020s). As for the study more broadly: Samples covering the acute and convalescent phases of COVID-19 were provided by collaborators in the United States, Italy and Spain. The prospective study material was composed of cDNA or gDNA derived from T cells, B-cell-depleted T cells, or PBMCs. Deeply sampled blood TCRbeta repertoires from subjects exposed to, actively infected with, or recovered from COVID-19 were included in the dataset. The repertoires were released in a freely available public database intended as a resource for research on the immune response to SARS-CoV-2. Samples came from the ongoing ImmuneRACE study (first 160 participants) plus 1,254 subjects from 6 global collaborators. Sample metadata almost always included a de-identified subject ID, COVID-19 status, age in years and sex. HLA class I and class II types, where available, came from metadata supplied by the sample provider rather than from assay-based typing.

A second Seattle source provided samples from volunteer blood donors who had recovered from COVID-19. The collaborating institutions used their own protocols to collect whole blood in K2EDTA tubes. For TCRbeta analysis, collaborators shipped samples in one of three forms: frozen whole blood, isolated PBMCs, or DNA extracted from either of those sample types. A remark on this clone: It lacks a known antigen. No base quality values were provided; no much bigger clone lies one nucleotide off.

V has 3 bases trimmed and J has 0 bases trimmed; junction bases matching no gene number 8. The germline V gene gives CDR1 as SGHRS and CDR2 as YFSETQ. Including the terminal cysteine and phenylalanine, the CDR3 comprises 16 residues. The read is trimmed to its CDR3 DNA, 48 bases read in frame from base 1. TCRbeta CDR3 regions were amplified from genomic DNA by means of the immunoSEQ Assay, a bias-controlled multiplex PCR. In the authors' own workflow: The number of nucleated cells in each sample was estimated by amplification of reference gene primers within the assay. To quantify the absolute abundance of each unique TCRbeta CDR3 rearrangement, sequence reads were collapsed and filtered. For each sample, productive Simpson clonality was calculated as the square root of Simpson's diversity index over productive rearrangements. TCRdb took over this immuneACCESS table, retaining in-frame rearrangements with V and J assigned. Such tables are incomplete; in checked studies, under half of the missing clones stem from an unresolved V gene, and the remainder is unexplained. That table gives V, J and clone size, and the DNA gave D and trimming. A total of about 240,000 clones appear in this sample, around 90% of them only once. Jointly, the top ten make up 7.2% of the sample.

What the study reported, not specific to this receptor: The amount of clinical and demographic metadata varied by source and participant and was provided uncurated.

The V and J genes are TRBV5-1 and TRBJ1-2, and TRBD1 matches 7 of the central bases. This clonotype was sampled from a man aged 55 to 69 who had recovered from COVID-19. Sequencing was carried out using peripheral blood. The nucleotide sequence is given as TGCGCCAGCAGCTATGAATTACAGGGGTCTAACTATGGCTACACCTTC. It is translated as CASSYELQGSNYGYTF. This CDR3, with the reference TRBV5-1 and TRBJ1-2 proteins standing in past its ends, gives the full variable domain KAGVTQTPRYLIKTRGQQVTLSCSPISGHRSVSWYQQTPGQGLQFLFEYFSETQRNKGNFPGRFSGRQFSNSRSEMNVSTLELGDSALYLCASSYELQGSNYGYTFGSGTRLTVV.